These T cell receptor beta chains were read from a single sample in a study of shared clonotypes between healthy human individuals. The repertoire was sequenced with immunoSEQ multiplex PCR; TCRdb's copy has only in-frame clones and lacks some. The table lists about 960,000 clones, less than 85% of them singletons. Specimen: memory CD4+ T cells sorted from blood. All receptors derive from a man aged 18 to 29 in good health. Both conserved end residues are part of each CDR3. Fields, in order: clone size, CDR3 length, J gene, V gene, D gene, CDR3 DNA, CDR3 protein. D genes are given only for firm matches. The size entry is marked missing in some rows and otherwise reads once, few, many or a size class.

. | 16 | TRBJ1-3 | TRBV10-3 | . | TGTGCCATCAGTGAGTCTATAACAAGCTCTGGAAACACCATATATTTT | CAISESITSSGNTIYF
. | 16 | TRBJ1-6 | TRBV2 | TRBD1 | TGTGCCAGCAGAGAGACAGGGCTCGCCTATAATTCACCCCTCCACTTT | CASRETGLAYNSPLHF
once | 15 | TRBJ2-1 | TRBV5-1 | TRBD2 | TGCGCCAGCAGCTTGGGAGCGGGGCCGATCAATGAGCAGTTCTTC | CASSLGAGPINEQFF
. | 16 | TRBJ2-3 | TRBV6-4 | . | TGTGCCAGCAGTGACTCAGCCACTAGTTGGGTGGATACGCAGTATTTT | CASSDSATSWVDTQYF
. | 15 | TRBJ2-5 | TRBV11-2 | . | TGTGCCAGCAGCCCGCTGGAGTTCTGGGGGGAGACCCAGTACTTC | CASSPLEFWGETQYF
once | 12 | TRBJ2-2 | TRBV19 | . | TGTGCCAGTACGGTGGGGTCGCGGGAGCTGTTTTTT | CASTVGSRELFF
. | 17 | TRBJ2-5 | TRBV11-2 | TRBD2 | TGTGCCAGCAGCTTAGAAATGACGGGGGGGTACCAAGAGACCCAGTACTTC | CASSLEMTGGYQETQYF
once | 16 | TRBJ1-6 | TRBV6-1 | . | TGTGCCAGCAGTGAATTTATCTCCCTACCCAATTCACCCCTCCACTTT | CASSEFISLPNSPLHF
. | 11 | TRBJ2-3 | TRBV7-9 | TRBD2 | TGTGCCAGCAGCGCCGGGGGGACGCAGTATTTT | CASSAGGTQYF
. | 17 | TRBJ2-6 | TRBV28 | TRBD1 | TGTGCCAGCAGTTTGGGACAGGGAGACTCTGGGGCCAACGTCCTGACTTTC | CASSLGQGDSGANVLTF
. | 14 | TRBJ2-7 | TRBV6-1 | TRBD1 | TGTGCCTGTACACAGGGGGCATATTCCTACGAGCAGTACTTC | CACTQGAYSYEQYF
. | 14 | TRBJ2-7 | TRBV7-8 | TRBD1 | TGTGCCAGCAGCCAGAGGGGACAGGGCTACGAGCAGTACTTC | CASSQRGQGYEQYF
. | 13 | TRBJ2-3 | TRBV19 | TRBD2 | TGTGCCAGTAGTAGACTAGCGGGGGCCTCGCAGTATTTT | CASSRLAGASQYF
many | 16 | TRBJ2-2 | TRBV7-6 | . | TGTGCCAGCAGCCCCCTCCCAGGTGGCAACACCGGGGAGCTGTTTTTT | CASSPLPGGNTGELFF
. | 13 | TRBJ1-4 | TRBV19 | . | TGTGCCAGTAGTAGGGGCCGAAATGAAAAACTGTTTTTT | CASSRGRNEKLFF
. | 17 | TRBJ2-5 | TRBV5-4 | . | TGTGCCAGCAGTTTTCAACAGGGTTTACTACTTCAAGAGACCCAGTACTTC | CASSFQQGLLLQETQYF
. | 15 | TRBJ2-2 | TRBV6-5 | TRBD2 | TGTGCCAGCAGTTACGGACTAGTCCGAACCGGGGAGCTGTTTTTT | CASSYGLVRTGELFF
many | 14 | TRBJ2-5 | TRBV5-6 | TRBD2 | TGTGCCAGCACCTTTATAAGCGGGACCAAGACCCAGTACTTC | CASTFISGTKTQYF
. | 14 | TRBJ2-3 | TRBV11-3 | . | TGTGCCAGCAGCTTATTAGGGGGCACAGATACGCAGTATTTT | CASSLLGGTDTQYF
. | 13 | TRBJ1-1 | TRBV10-3 | TRBD1 | TGTGCCACCGGACAGGGCTGGGTCGCTGAAGCTTTCTTT | CATGQGWVAEAFF
. | 18 | TRBJ2-3 | TRBV11-2 | TRBD2 | TGTGCCAGCAGCTTAGACTGGACTAGCGGGTGGCGCACAGATACGCAGTATTTT | CASSLDWTSGWRTDTQYF
few | 16 | TRBJ1-4 | TRBV2 | . | TGTGCCAGCAGTAAAGAGGACAGTGCAACTAATGAAAAACTGTTTTTT | CASSKEDSATNEKLFF
. | 14 | TRBJ2-2 | TRBV7-2 | . | TGTGCCAGCAGCTTGGCAGCGAACACCGGGGAGCTGTTTTTT | CASSLAANTGELFF
. | 15 | TRBJ2-7 | TRBV18 | . | TGTGCCAGCTCACTATCAGCTGGGCCGTCCTACGAGCAGTACTTC | CASSLSAGPSYEQYF
. | 13 | TRBJ2-2 | TRBV2 | . | TGTGCCAGCAGCCAGGATAACACCGGGGAGCTGTTTTTT | CASSQDNTGELFF
many | 16 | TRBJ2-5 | TRBV5-1 | TRBD2 | TGCGCCAGCAGCTTGGTAGGACTAGCGGGAGTGGAGACCCAGTACTTC | CASSLVGLAGVETQYF
. | 13 | TRBJ2-1 | TRBV2 | . | TGTGCCAGCAGCCTCCGACCCGAGAGGGAGCAGTTCTTC | CASSLRPEREQFF
. | 13 | TRBJ1-1 | TRBV7-9 | . | TGTGCCAGCAGCTTAATAGGGGAGACTGAAGCTTTCTTT | CASSLIGETEAFF
. | 14 | TRBJ1-5 | TRBV19 | . | TGTGCCAGTATGGGGCGGGGTGGGGGTCAGCCCCAGCATTTT | CASMGRGGGQPQHF
once | 15 | TRBJ2-1 | TRBV5-1 | . | TGCGCCAGTAAGGACAACGACTACTCCTACAATGAGCAGTTCTTC | CASKDNDYSYNEQFF
. | 14 | TRBJ2-2 | TRBV7-8 | . | TGTGCCAGCAGCATCACTAGCAGCGCCGGGGAGCTGTTTTTT | CASSITSSAGELFF
. | 15 | TRBJ2-1 | TRBV28 | TRBD2 | TGTGCCAGCATCTCTCTAGCGGGGAGCTACAATGAGCAGTTCTTC | CASISLAGSYNEQFF
. | 13 | TRBJ2-5 | TRBV18 | . | TGTGCCAGCTCACCCACCCTATCGGAGACCCAGTACTTC | CASSPTLSETQYF
. | 15 | TRBJ2-5 | TRBV11-2 | TRBD1 | TGTGCCAGCAGCCCGGGACAGGGTGATCATGAGACCCAGTACTTC | CASSPGQGDHETQYF